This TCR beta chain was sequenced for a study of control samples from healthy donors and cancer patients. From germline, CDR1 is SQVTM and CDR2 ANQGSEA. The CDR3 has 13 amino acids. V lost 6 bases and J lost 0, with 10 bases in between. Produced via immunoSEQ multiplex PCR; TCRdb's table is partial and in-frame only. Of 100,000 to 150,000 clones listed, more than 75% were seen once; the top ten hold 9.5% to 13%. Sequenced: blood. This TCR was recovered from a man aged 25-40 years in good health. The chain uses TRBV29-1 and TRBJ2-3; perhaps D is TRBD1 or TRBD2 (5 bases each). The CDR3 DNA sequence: TGCAGCGTGAGCCGGGGCAGCACAGATACGCAGTATTTT. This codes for CSVSRGSTDTQYF.